The 24 T cell receptor beta chains listed next were all sequenced from one sample in a study of shared clonotypes between healthy human individuals. This table comes from immunoSEQ multiplex PCR, and its TCRdb copy is limited to in-frame clones, with some not included. This repertoire shows about 2.4 million clones, 80% to 95% found once; its top ten account for approximately 0.37%. The sequenced sample was naive CD4+ T cells from PBMCs. Subset defined: CD45RA+ positively selected. The receptor source for this set is a man younger than 30 in good health. Some clones in this sample may be carry-over from other donors' samples.

The CDR3 DNA sequence: TGCGCCAGCAGCCGCAGAGAAATATTTGGGACGGGCTCTGGGGCCAACGTCCTGACTTTC. This encodes CASSRREIFGTGSGANVLTF. This chain links TRBV4-3 with TRBJ2-6, with D possibly being TRBD1 or TRBD2 (5 bases each). The CDR3 has 20 residues. V lost 4 bases and J 0 bases, leaving 22 bases between the germline ends. The germline gives CDR1 LGHNA, CDR2 YSLEER.

This chain joins TRBV11-3 and TRBJ2-1; 13 bases map to TRBD2. The CDR3 covers 15 residues. J was trimmed by 12 bases and V by 3 bases; bases with no gene match: 8. Germline V gene data show CDR1 as SGHNT and CDR2 as YENEEA. CDR3 loop: CASSFSGTSGTVQFF. The CDR3 DNA sequence: TGTGCCAGCAGCTTCTCCGGGACTAGCGGGACGGTGCAGTTCTTC.

The gene calls are TRBV28 and TRBJ1-6, with 8 bases lining up with TRBD1. The CDR3 covers 15 residues. Losses at the gene ends were 6 bases for V and 8 bases for J; bases not matched to a gene: 9. Germline V gene data show CDR1 as MDHEN and CDR2 as SYDVKM. The chain's CDR3 is CASSLGQGRYSPLHF. The CDR3 DNA sequence: TGTGCCAGCAGCCTTGGACAGGGCCGGTATTCACCCCTCCACTTT.

On this clone: This sample also contains other DNA sequences that code for the same CDR3. The chain carries TRBV7-2 and TRBJ2-7; a possible D gene is TRBD1 (6 bases). Per the germline V gene, CDR1 is SGHTA and CDR2 is FQGNSA. The ends were cut back, 4 bases at V and 0 bases at J, with 10 bases in the middle. CDR3 length equals 14 residues. CDR3 protein: CASSSQQGSYEQYF. The CDR3 DNA is TGTGCCAGCAGCTCACAACAGGGCTCCTACGAGCAGTACTTC.

The chain has TRBV7-9 and TRBJ2-5, with 7 nucleotides matching TRBD2. Germline V gene data show CDR1 as SEHNR and CDR2 as FQNEAQ (reference sequence). The CDR3 is 15 residues long. V gave up 3 bases and J gave up 1 base; unmatched junction bases: 5. CDR3 residues: CASSFQAGSQETQYF. CDR3 DNA sequence: TGTGCCAGCAGCTTCCAAGCGGGAAGCCAAGAGACCCAGTACTTC.

As for this clone: The same CDR3 arises from other DNA sequences in this sample as well. This chain links TRBV4-1 with TRBJ1-4; TRBD1 might be the D (5 bases). V lost 4 bases and J 5 bases, leaving 8 bases between the germline ends. Germline lookup yields CDR1 MGHRA and CDR2 YSYEKL. The CDR3 loop spans 13 amino acids. This CDR3 reads CASSRDGNEKLFF. Written as DNA, the CDR3 is TGCGCCAGCAGCCGGGACGGGAATGAAAAACTGTTTTTT.

The rearrangement uses TRBV28 and TRBJ2-1, with 8 bases matching TRBD2. CDR1 is MDHEN, CDR2 SYDVKM, per germline. The trim removed 8 bases at V and 1 base at J, leaving 22 bases unmatched. This CDR3 has 20 amino acids. The CDR3 spells CASRARRFMRREGSYNEQFF. CDR3 nucleotides: TGTGCCAGCCGTGCCAGGCGGTTTATGAGACGGGAGGGGTCCTACAATGAGCAGTTCTTC.

A single count supports this clone. The rearrangement uses TRBV5-8 and TRBJ1-2; 7 nucleotides match TRBD1. With V trimmed by 0 bases and J by 4 bases, 3 bases remained unmatched. This CDR3 spans 14 amino acids. Per germline, CDR1 SGHTS and CDR2 YDEGEE. The DNA for the CDR3 is TGTGCCAGCAGCTTGGTGGCAGGGGGCTATGGCTACACCTTC. It specifies CASSLVAGGYGYTF.

V gene TRBV10-3 combines with J gene TRBJ2-2; 8 nucleotides line up with TRBD1. CDR3 size: 17 residues. V was pared by 6 bases and J by 2 bases, with 11 bases of the junction left unmatched. CDR1 and CDR2 (germline): ENHRY, SYGVKD. CDR3 residues: CAIRAQSGTGNTGELFF. The CDR3 nucleotides are TGTGCCATCAGGGCCCAGTCCGGGACAGGAAACACCGGGGAGCTGTTTTTT.

A word on this clone: Other nucleotide sequences from this sample produce the same CDR3. This chain joins TRBV29-1 and TRBJ1-5, with TRBD1 identical over 9 bases. V shed 6 bases, J shed 3 bases, and the junction held 3 bases outside the gene matches. Germline V lookup: CDR1 SQVTM, CDR2 ANQGSEA. The CDR3 runs 13 residues. CDR3: CSVGTGSNQPQHF. As DNA, the CDR3 is TGCAGCGTCGGGACAGGGTCCAATCAGCCCCAGCATTTT.

The V call is TRBV5-6, the J call TRBJ2-1; 10 nucleotides align to TRBD1. Germline V gene lookup returns CDR1 SGHDT and CDR2 YYEEEE. The CDR3 length is 16 residues. Losses at the gene ends were 4 bases for V and 7 bases for J; bases not matched to a gene: 11. The CDR3 spells CASSGDRGWGRNEQFF. For the CDR3, the DNA is TGTGCCAGCAGCGGGGACAGGGGCTGGGGTAGGAATGAGCAGTTCTTC. Full variable domain (remainder filled in from reference TRBV5-6 and TRBJ2-1): DAGVTQSPTHLIKTRGQQVTLRCSPKSGHDTVSWYQQALGQGPQFIFQYYEEEERQRGNFPDRFSGHQFPNYSSELNVNALLLGDSALYLCASSGDRGWGRNEQFFGPGTRLTVL.

This rearrangement joins TRBV29-1 to TRBJ2-7; D is unresolved. Germline assignment: CDR1 SQVTM and CDR2 ANQGSEA. This CDR3 contains 17 residues. The V end lost 4 bases, the J end lost 3 bases, and 25 bases lay between the germline ends. The CDR3 nucleotides read TGCAGCGTTGGGGTACCCCGGCCGGGCCAGACTTACTACGAGCAGTACTTC. It codes for CSVGVPRPGQTYYEQYF.

Turning to this clone: The identical CDR3 is also encoded by other nucleotide sequences in the sample. The chain carries TRBV18 and TRBJ2-5; no firm D call. There are 11 residues in the CDR3. Germline assignment: CDR1 KGHSH and CDR2 LQKENI. V was cut by 3 bases and J by 6 bases, with 5 bases left in between. The CDR3 nucleotides are TGTGCCAGCTCACCCGAAAAGACCCAGTACTTC. This sequence encodes CASSPEKTQYF.

The chain is built from TRBV11-3 and TRBJ1-3; TRBD1 is a possible D gene (6 bases). CDR1 is SGHNT and CDR2 is YENEEA in the germline V gene. This CDR3 has 18 residues. The ends were cut back, 7 bases at V and 5 bases at J, with 27 bases in the middle. The CDR3 DNA reads as TGTGCCAGCACCGTGCAGGGGCCCAACAGTGAGAGAAGAAACACCATATATTTT. The encoded protein is CASTVQGPNSERRNTIYF.

The chain uses TRBV7-9 and TRBJ1-6; D gene uncertain. The CDR3 loop spans 13 amino acids. Trimming took off 5 bases at V and 8 bases at J, with 10 bases between the two ends. Germline V CDR1 and CDR2: SEHNR, FQNEAQ (reference sequence). The chain's CDR3 is CASSQDRDSPLHF. CDR3 sequence (DNA): TGTGCCAGCAGCCAAGACCGAGATTCACCCCTCCACTTT.

V and J are TRBV28 and TRBJ1-1, with D possibly TRBD1 on 5 matching bases. CDR3 length: 18 residues. The V end was cut by 2 bases, the J end by 0 bases, with 19 bases between. Looked up from germline, CDR1 is MDHEN and CDR2 is SYDVKM. As DNA, the CDR3 is TGTGCCAGCAGTTTACCAGAGGGACGGCTTATCATGAACACTGAAGCTTTCTTT. It yields the protein CASSLPEGRLIMNTEAFF.

The chain recombines TRBV28 with TRBJ1-1, with 7 positions matching TRBD1. The CDR3 is made up of 14 amino acids. The trim removed 5 bases at V and 7 bases at J, leaving 10 bases unmatched. CDR1 is MDHEN, CDR2 SYDVKM, per germline. CDR3: CASSEEGATIEAFF. The CDR3 DNA reads TGTGCCAGCAGTGAGGAGGGGGCGACGATTGAAGCTTTCTTT.

The chain joins TRBV28 to TRBJ2-7; tentatively, D is TRBD2 (6 bases). CDR3 length: 17 amino acids. Germline loops: CDR1 MDHEN, CDR2 SYDVKM. The V end lost 3 bases, the J end lost 2 bases, and 20 bases lay between the germline ends. CDR3 DNA sequence: TGTGCCAGCAGTTTGGGTAGCTTCCCATGGGGGGCCTACGAGCAGTACTTC. Translation gives CASSLGSFPWGAYEQYF.

The V and J genes are TRBV18 and TRBJ1-3, with D unresolved. The CDR3 contains 14 residues. Deletions cut 3 bases from V and 2 bases from J, with 8 bases between. Germline V gives CDR1 KGHSH, CDR2 LQKENI. Here the CDR3 DNA reads TGTGCCAGCTCACCTCCTCCAGCTGGAAACACCATATATTTT. This encodes CASSPPPAGNTIYF.

The CDR3 DNA reads TGTGCCAGCAGTCCACGGACTAGCGGGAGTGATGTCCAGTACTTC. It yields the protein CASSPRTSGSDVQYF. J is TRBJ2-7 and V is TRBV2, with 13 bases matching TRBD2. This CDR3 has 15 amino acids. The germline gives CDR1 SNHLY, CDR2 FYNNEI. V was clipped by 5 bases and J by 10 bases; unmatched bases: 11.

This chain joins TRBV11-2 and TRBJ1-1; D is possibly TRBD1 (6 bases). The CDR3 spans 15 residues. V shed 4 bases and J shed 2 bases, with 14 bases lying between them. The germline CDR1 and CDR2 sequences are SGHAT and FQNNGV. The CDR3 spells CASSSRRDINTEAFF. The DNA for the CDR3 is TGTGCCAGCAGCTCCCGACGGGACATTAACACTGAAGCTTTCTTT.

The chain employs TRBV15 and TRBJ2-3; 8 bases align to TRBD1. The CDR3 covers 15 residues. Germline V gene lookup returns CDR1 LNHNV and CDR2 YYDKDF (reference sequence). Unmatched junction bases numbered 1, after V lost 1 base and J lost 1 base. CDR3 nucleotides: TGTGCCACCAGCAGAGCGGGACAGGGCACAGATACGCAGTATTTT. This translates into CATSRAGQGTDTQYF.

V usage is TRBV5-1 and J usage is TRBJ2-2, with D perhaps matching TRBD1 (6 bases). The germline gives CDR1 SGHRS, CDR2 YFSETQ. The germline V and J ends were trimmed by 3 bases and 8 bases, with 17 bases remaining between them. The CDR3 length is 15 residues. The CDR3 region is CASSSNVEQGGELFF. Written as DNA, the CDR3 is TGCGCCAGCAGCTCCAACGTAGAACAGGGTGGGGAGCTGTTTTTT.

This rearrangement joins TRBV28 to TRBJ1-2; possibly TRBD1 for D (5 bases). CDR3 length: 16 amino acids. The germline V and J ends were trimmed by 1 base and 3 bases, with 15 bases remaining between them. CDR1 is MDHEN, CDR2 SYDVKM, per germline. DNA for the CDR3: TGTGCCAGCAGTTTATCGGGGGTCTCGCTGTACTATGGCTACACCTTC. Protein product: CASSLSGVSLYYGYTF.